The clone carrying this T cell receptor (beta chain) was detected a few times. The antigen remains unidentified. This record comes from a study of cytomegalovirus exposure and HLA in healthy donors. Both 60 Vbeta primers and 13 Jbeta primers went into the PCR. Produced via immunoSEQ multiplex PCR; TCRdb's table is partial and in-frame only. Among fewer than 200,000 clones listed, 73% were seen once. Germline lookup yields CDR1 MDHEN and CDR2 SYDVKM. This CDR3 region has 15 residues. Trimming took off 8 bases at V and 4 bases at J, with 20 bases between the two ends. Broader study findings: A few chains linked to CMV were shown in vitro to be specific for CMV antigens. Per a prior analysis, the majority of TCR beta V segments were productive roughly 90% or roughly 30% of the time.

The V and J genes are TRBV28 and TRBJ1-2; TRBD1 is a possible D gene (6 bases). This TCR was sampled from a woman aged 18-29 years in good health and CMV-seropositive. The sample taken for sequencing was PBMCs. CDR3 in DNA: TGTGCCAGCCTTGTAGGACAGATGACGGGCTATGGCTACACCTTC. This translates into CASLVGQMTGYGYTF.